The sequence of this T cell receptor (beta chain) was determined in a study of cytomegalovirus exposure and HLA in healthy donors. Points from the study as a whole: Most sequenced TCRs were rare (though some public TCRs occurred in many donors). High specificity and sensitivity for cytomegalovirus status were reported for the classifier.

The CDR3 covers 15 residues. Trimming cost V 6 bases and J 2 bases; bases outside gene matches: 7. Germline CDR1 is MNHEY and CDR2 is SMNVEV (reference sequence). While the first cohort had 600 to 850 subjects, the donors belonged to the separate validation cohort of 120 subjects. With regard to this clone: As yet, its antigen is unknown.

Sequenced by immunoSEQ multiplex PCR; TCRdb stores in-frame clones only, minus some. This sample yields 57,000 or so clones, of which 90% to 97% are seen a single time; 0.9% to 1% belongs to the top ten. The chain carries TRBV27 and TRBJ1-5; 7 bases are a match to TRBD1. The clonotype originates from a young man in good health and CMV-seronegative. The sequencing input was PBMCs. The CDR3 loop reads CASRITGVGNQPQHF. As DNA, the CDR3 is TGTGCCAGCAGGATCACAGGGGTTGGCAATCAGCCCCAGCATTTT.